The 21 T cell receptor beta chains given below trace back to one sample, sequenced in a study. Via MiXCR, TCRdb re-called the 5' RACE reads, giving one row per CDR3 protein. In the table there are 35,000 to 50,000 distinct CDR3 sequences, about 29% of which are singletons. Sample: tumor-infiltrating memory CD4+ T cells sorted from the breast tumor. As for subset: memory CD4+ T cells, CD4+CD45RO+CD25-. The receptors shown here come from a female donor with breast cancer.

This clonotype was seen more than once but under ten times. The chain combines TRBV12-3 or TRBV12-4 with TRBJ2-2, with D unresolved. With 6 bases removed from V and 10 bases from J, the gap between germline ends came to 12 bases. This CDR3 comprises 12 residues. The CDR3: CASSEDRQELFF. The CDR3 DNA follows: TGTGCCAGCAGCGAAGACCGCCAGGAGCTGTTTTTT.

In its sample, this clonotype was seen a few times. The genes are TRBV5-1 and TRBJ1-3, with 7 nucleotides matching TRBD1. Losses at the gene ends were 2 bases for V and 0 bases for J; bases not matched to a gene: 5. CDR1 and CDR2 (germline): SGHRS, YFSETQ. The CDR3 covers 16 residues. The CDR3 spells CASSFGTAASGNTIYF. The DNA for the CDR3 is TGCGCCAGCAGCTTTGGGACAGCCGCCTCTGGAAACACCATATATTTT.

In this sample, this clonotype is medium-sized. The rearrangement uses TRBV10-3 and TRBJ2-2, with D perhaps matching TRBD2 (6 bases). Trimming removed 8 bases from V and 4 bases from J, with 14 bases in between. The germline V gene encodes CDR1 ENHRY and CDR2 SYGVKD. CDR3 length: 14 residues. CDR3 in amino acids: CAIAGTPPTGELFF. DNA of the CDR3: TGTGCCATCGCTGGGACTCCACCCACCGGGGAGCTGTTTTTT.

This clonotype was counted a few times. The V gene is TRBV28, the J gene TRBJ1-5; TRBD1 matches at 9 bases. The germline gives CDR1 MDHEN, CDR2 SYDVKM. This CDR3 region has 16 residues. V trimming: 5 bases; J trimming: 5 bases; junction bases outside the gene matches: 10. The CDR3 DNA reads as TGTGCCAGCAGTACCTTTCGACAGGGGGATGATCAGCCCCAGCATTTT. This encodes CASSTFRQGDDQPQHF.

CDR3 nucleotides: TGTGCCAGCAGCTTCAGCGGGAGGGCCGGGGAGCTGTTTTTT. Its translation is CASSFSGRAGELFF. The V call is TRBV7-3, the J call TRBJ2-2; 10 positions match TRBD2. The CDR3 runs 14 residues. The junction had 1 base not matched to a gene; V was cut back by 3 bases and J by 6 bases. Germline V gene sequence: CDR1 SGHTA, CDR2 FQGTGA.

This clonotype was recorded a few times. The rearrangement links TRBV28 to TRBJ1-3; perhaps TRBD1 as D (5 bases). Trimming removed 5 bases at V and 3 bases at J, with 17 bases between. The CDR3 has 16 residues. Germline-derived CDR1 and CDR2 are MDHEN and SYDVKM. The CDR3 here is CASSPGGEVYGNTIYF. The CDR3, as DNA: TGTGCCAGCAGTCCTGGGGGTGAGGTTTATGGAAACACCATATATTTT.

This clonotype was observed a few times. J is TRBJ2-3 and V is TRBV5-5; 11 bases fit TRBD2. The CDR3 has 17 residues. V lost 4 bases and J lost 1; bases outside the gene matches: 8. Germline values: CDR1 SGHKS, CDR2 YYEKEE (reference sequence). CDR3 coding DNA: TGTGCCAGCAGCCTGGGACTAGCGGTTTCGGGCACAGATACGCAGTATTTT. It translates to CASSLGLAVSGTDTQYF.

About this clonotype: A read error may be the cause here, since a much bigger clone is one base away. The chain has TRBV27 and TRBJ2-7; D remains unclear. CDR1 is MNHEY and CDR2 is SMNVEV in the germline V gene (reference sequence). This CDR3 is built from 16 residues. The CDR3 nucleotides read TGTGCCAGCAGCCCCGACGGGTGGATCGTTCAGGACGAGAAGTACTTC. Its protein is CASSPDGWIVQDEKYF.

This clonotype was recorded a few times. One end of the junction fails to match germline, which may point to a read error. The chain is built from TRBV6-5 and TRBJ1-1; maybe TRBD1 (5 bases). The CDR3 contains 12 residues. Germline-derived CDR1 and CDR2 are MNHEY and SVGAGI. This CDR3 is CASSVTGPGRVF. The CDR3, as DNA: TGTGCCAGCAGTGTTACGGGACCGGGACGGGTCTTT.

This clonotype was observed once. The chain combines TRBV18 with TRBJ2-7; D is undetermined. Trimming pared 0 bases from V and 7 bases from J, leaving 10 bases between. The germline V gene encodes CDR1 KGHSH and CDR2 LQKENI. CDR3 length equals 13 residues. CDR3 sequence: CASSPPSSEEQYF. The CDR3 DNA is TGTGCCAGCTCACCACCGTCTAGTGAGGAGCAGTACTTC.

This clonotype showed up many times. CDR3 nucleotides: TGTGCCAGCAGCTTAGCGTGGGGGACTAGCGGGGGCACAGATACGCAGTATTTT. Its protein product is CASSLAWGTSGGTDTQYF. The chain links TRBV7-2 to TRBJ2-3, with TRBD2 matching over 13 bases. CDR1 is SGHTA and CDR2 is FQGNSA in the germline V gene. The CDR3 spans 18 residues. J lost 1 base, V lost 0 bases, and 4 bases had no gene match.

The count of this clonotype is one. V usage is TRBV28 and J usage is TRBJ2-5; D could derive from TRBD1 or TRBD2 (5 bases each). The CDR3 sequence is 12 residues long. Germline-derived CDR1 and CDR2 are MDHEN and SYDVKM. Trimming left V 8 bases short and J 2 bases short, with 9 bases between. CDR3 DNA sequence: TGTGCCAGCTGTGAGGGGCAAGAGACCCAGTACTTC. This translates into CASCEGQETQYF.

The J gene is TRBJ1-3, the V gene TRBV6-1; D uncertain. The CDR3 spans 13 residues. Germline CDR1 and CDR2: MNHNS and SASEGT. The ends were cut back, 3 bases at V and 7 bases at J, with 10 bases in the middle. The CDR3 nucleotides are TGTGCCAGCAGTGAGGCGCCGTGGAACACCATATATTTT. This codes for CASSEAPWNTIYF.

The chain recombines TRBV24-1 with TRBJ2-7; no definite D call. Germline CDR1 is KGHDR and CDR2 is SFDVKD. V shed 4 bases and J shed 1 base, with 7 bases lying between them. The CDR3 is 13 residues long. CDR3 sequence reads: CATSDRNSYEQYF. The CDR3 coding sequence is TGTGCCACCAGTGACCGTAATTCCTACGAGCAGTACTTC.

The V and J genes are TRBV5-4 and TRBJ2-5, with D unresolved. CDR3 size: 14 residues. Germline V lookup: CDR1 SGHNT, CDR2 YYREEE (reference sequence). V gave up 0 bases and J gave up 5 bases, with 11 bases separating them. CDR3 amino acids: CASSLDRIGETQYF. The CDR3 bases are TGTGCCAGCAGCTTGGACCGGATTGGGGAGACCCAGTACTTC. The whole variable domain, remainder taken from reference TRBV5-4 and TRBJ2-5, is ETGVTQSPTHLIKTRGQQVTLRCSSQSGHNTVSWYQQALGQGPQFIFQYYREEENGRGNFPPRFSGLQFPNYSSELNVNALELDDSALYLCASSLDRIGETQYFGPGTRLLVL.

This sequence joins TRBV20-1 and TRBJ2-3, with 10 positions matching TRBD2. Germline assignment: CDR1 DFQATT and CDR2 SNEGSKA (reference sequence). Trimming at V came to 1 base and at J to 0 bases, leaving 13 bases not matched to a gene. This CDR3 region has 19 residues. CDR3 loop: CSARGRLAGSTASTDTQYF. The CDR3 DNA reads TGCAGTGCTAGAGGAAGACTAGCGGGCAGTACCGCAAGCACAGATACGCAGTATTTT.

V and J are TRBV20-1 and TRBJ1-5, with 9 nucleotides matching TRBD1. CDR1 DFQATT and CDR2 SNEGSKA come from the germline V gene (reference sequence). This CDR3 has 15 residues. J gave up 5 bases and V 2 bases, and 7 bases lay outside the gene matches. DNA for the CDR3: TGCAGTGCTAGACCGTCCCGGGACAGGGATCAGCCCCAGCATTTT. Its protein product is CSARPSRDRDQPQHF.

This clonotype was observed a few times. The chain couples TRBV9 to TRBJ2-3, with TRBD2 as a possible D gene (5 bases). Trimming left V 0 bases short and J 2 bases short, with 10 bases between. CDR1 is SGDLS and CDR2 is YYNGEE in the germline V gene. The CDR3 spans 15 residues. CDR3 amino acids: CASSVGIGNTDTQYF. The DNA for the CDR3 is TGTGCCAGCAGCGTAGGAATCGGGAACACAGATACGCAGTATTTT.

This clonotype was detected only a few times. V and J are TRBV20-1 and TRBJ2-2, with D unclear. CDR3 size: 9 residues. Germline-derived CDR1 and CDR2 are DFQATT and SNEGSKA (reference sequence). V lost 4 bases, J lost 8 bases, and 2 bases lay in between. The CDR3 bases are TGCAGTGCTAATGGGGAGCTGTTTTTT. It is translated as CSANGELFF.

This clonotype was counted ten times or more. The chain has TRBV12-3 or TRBV12-4 and TRBJ2-7; D is undetermined. The CDR3 has 13 amino acids. V shed 1 base and J shed 0 bases, with 4 bases lying between them. The CDR3 nucleotides read TGTGCCAGCAGTTTAGTCTTCTCCTACGAGCAGTACTTC. Translated: CASSLVFSYEQYF.

This clonotype was counted at least ten times. The gene calls are TRBV28 and TRBJ2-7; D is perhaps TRBD2 (5 bases). CDR1 and CDR2 (germline): MDHEN, SYDVKM. V was cut by 5 bases and J by 2 bases, with 13 bases left in between. The CDR3 extends over 14 amino acids. The CDR3 nucleotides are TGTGCCAGCAGTCCCCCCGGGGTTACCTACGAGCAGTACTTC. It codes for CASSPPGVTYEQYF.